The 24 T cell receptor beta chains presented below share a single source sample, sequenced in a study of blood T cell repertoires in COVID-19. Clones were sequenced by immunoSEQ multiplex PCR, and TCRdb holds only the in-frame ones, with some missing. This sample has 300,000 or so clones, with 75% to 95% found just once. The material sequenced was PBMCs or T cells enriched from blood (not recorded which). Receptor source: a woman aged 30 to 39 who had recovered from COVID-19.

The CDR3 sequence: CASSLSTGVYGYTF. For the CDR3, the DNA is TGTGCCAGCAGCCTCTCCACAGGGGTTTATGGCTACACCTTC. The gene calls are TRBV13 and TRBJ1-2; 7 bases map to TRBD1. CDR1 is PRHDT and CDR2 is FYEKMQ in the germline V gene (reference sequence). The CDR3 consists of 14 residues. The V gene end was trimmed by 5 bases and the J gene end by 5 bases; junction bases not matched to a gene: 8.

The genes are TRBV6-5 and TRBJ1-1, with TRBD1 matching 8 bases. The germline V gene encodes CDR1 MNHEY and CDR2 SVGAGI. The CDR3 spans 13 residues. Trimming at V came to 11 bases and at J to 4 bases, leaving 9 bases not matched to a gene. Here the CDR3 reads CAGAGTGGTEAFF. The CDR3 bases are TGTGCCGGGGCCGGCACAGGGGGCACTGAAGCTTTCTTT.

The CDR3 reads CASSFQGNQPQHF. In DNA form, the CDR3 reads TGTGCCAGCAGCTTTCAGGGCAATCAGCCCCAGCATTTT. This sequence joins TRBV11-2 and TRBJ1-5; no reliable D call. V was shortened by 3 bases and J by 2 bases, with 5 bases between the two germline ends. The CDR3 sequence is 13 residues long. Germline CDR1 is SGHAT and CDR2 is FQNNGV.

The chain employs TRBV5-8 and TRBJ1-1, with D possibly matching TRBD1 (5 bases). V lost 0 bases to trimming and J lost 6 bases, with 12 bases between them. The CDR3 contains 14 residues. Germline V gene sequence: CDR1 SGHTS, CDR2 YDEGEE. CDR3 sequence: CASSLAGRGAEAFF. As DNA, the CDR3 is TGTGCCAGCAGCTTGGCCGGTCGGGGGGCTGAAGCTTTCTTT.

J is TRBJ2-7 and V is TRBV9, with 8 bases identical to TRBD1. The junction had 7 bases not matched to a gene; V was cut back by 3 bases and J by 5 bases. Germline CDR1 and CDR2: SGDLS and YYNGEE. The CDR3 loop spans 14 amino acids. The CDR3 reads CASSDGQGGDEQYF. The CDR3 nucleotides are TGTGCCAGCAGCGACGGACAGGGTGGGGACGAGCAGTACTTC.

This sequence joins TRBV30 and TRBJ2-3, with TRBD2 matching over 7 bases. The germline V gene has CDR1 GTSNPN and CDR2 SVGIG (reference sequence). The J segment lost 8 bases and the V segment lost 3 bases, leaving 8 bases of the junction unmatched. This CDR3 is built from 13 residues. The CDR3, as DNA: TGTGCCTGGAGGGCTAGCGGCGCACCTACGCAGTATTTT. The encoded protein is CAWRASGAPTQYF.

This chain connects TRBV2 to TRBJ2-5, with 10 bases matching TRBD1. After removal of 5 bases from V and 4 bases from J, the junction contained 4 bases not matched to a gene. The length of the CDR3 is 14 residues. In germline, CDR1 is SNHLY, CDR2 FYNNEI. As DNA, the CDR3 is TGTGCCAGCAGTAGGACAGGGGGAGGAGAGACCCAGTACTTC. It codes for CASSRTGGGETQYF.

The chain uses TRBV5-5 and TRBJ2-3; 9 bases fit TRBD1. This CDR3 is 15 amino acids long. Germline V gene lookup returns CDR1 SGHKS and CDR2 YYEKEE (reference sequence). Trimming took 0 bases from V and 3 from J; bases not matched to a gene: 2. The CDR3 DNA reads TGTGCCAGCAGCTTGGGACAGGGGGTAACAGATACGCAGTATTTT. Translating it yields CASSLGQGVTDTQYF.

The chain carries TRBV19 and TRBJ1-1; TRBD1 agrees at 9 bases. Germline trimming cut 7 bases from V and 0 bases from J; bases unmatched to any gene: 12. The CDR3 has 17 amino acids. The germline CDR1 and CDR2 sequences are LNHDA and SQIVND (reference sequence). The CDR3 here is CASTPRRQGVMNTEAFF. For the CDR3, the DNA is TGTGCCAGTACCCCCCGTCGACAGGGGGTTATGAACACTGAAGCTTTCTTT. Complete variable domain (other parts from reference TRBV19 and TRBJ1-1): DGGITQSPKYLFRKEGQNVTLSCEQNLNHDAMYWYRQDPGQGLRLIYYSQIVNDFQKGDIAEGYSVSREKKESFPLTVTSAQKNPTAFYLCASTPRRQGVMNTEAFFGQGTRLTVV.

Concerning this clone: Other DNA sequences in the same sample also yield this CDR3. The rearrangement links TRBV5-4 to TRBJ1-5; D unresolved. V was clipped by 0 bases and J by 4 bases, with 5 bases between them. The CDR3 totals 13 residues. CDR1 is SGHNT and CDR2 is YYREEE in the germline V gene (reference sequence). The DNA of the CDR3 is TGTGCCAGCAGCTTGGGGCAAAATCAGCCCCAGCATTTT. Translated, it gives CASSLGQNQPQHF.

In its sample, this clone was seen once. V usage is TRBV30 and J usage is TRBJ1-6; D possibly corresponds to TRBD1 (6 bases). This CDR3 comprises 13 residues. CDR1 is GTSNPN, CDR2 SVGIG, per germline (reference sequence). V lost 1 base, J lost 7 bases, and 8 bases lay in between. The CDR3 is CAWSETGNSPLHF. CDR3 in DNA: TGTGCCTGGAGTGAAACAGGGAATTCACCCCTCCACTTT.

This chain links TRBV6-6 with TRBJ2-3, with D possibly TRBD2 on 5 matching bases. There are 15 residues in the CDR3. The ends were cut back, 2 bases at V and 3 bases at J, with 12 bases in the middle. Germline loops: CDR1 MNHNY, CDR2 SVGAGI (reference sequence). The chain's CDR3 is CASSYDLALTDTQYF. The CDR3 DNA reads as TGTGCCAGCAGTTACGACCTAGCCTTGACAGATACGCAGTATTTT.

The sample holds a few counts of this clone. This rearrangement joins TRBV11-3 to TRBJ2-1, with 12 positions matching TRBD2. This CDR3 has 15 residues. After removal of 5 bases from V and 7 bases from J, the junction contained 6 bases not matched to a gene. Germline V CDR1 and CDR2: SGHNT, YENEEA. The CDR3 nucleotides are TGTGCCAGCAGCCGACTAGCGGGAGACGGAAATGAGCAGTTCTTC. Translated, it gives CASSRLAGDGNEQFF.

The chain combines TRBV29-1 with TRBJ2-3; tentatively, D is TRBD2 (5 bases). In germline, CDR1 is SQVTM, CDR2 ANQGSEA. The CDR3 runs to 13 residues. The V and J ends lost 6 bases and 3 bases respectively, with 13 bases between them. The CDR3 spells CSVPGSVTDTQYF. For the CDR3, the DNA is TGCAGCGTGCCGGGGAGTGTGACAGATACGCAGTATTTT.

The rearrangement links TRBV6-2 or TRBV6-3 to TRBJ1-2; tentatively, D is TRBD1 (5 bases). V was clipped by 6 bases and J by 2 bases, with 13 bases between them. Looked up from germline, CDR1 is MNHEY and CDR2 is SVGEGT. The CDR3 runs to 14 residues. The CDR3 loop is CASSLSGQNYGYTF. CDR3 bases: TGTGCCAGCAGCCTCTCCGGACAAAACTATGGCTACACCTTC.

The chain combines TRBV4-1 with TRBJ1-1; 7 bases map to TRBD1. Trimming at V came to 3 bases and at J to 5 bases, leaving 9 bases not matched to a gene. Germline CDR1 is MGHRA and CDR2 is YSYEKL. The CDR3 length is 15 residues. In DNA, the CDR3 is TGCGCCAGCAGCCACCTCGACAGGGTAGAGACTGAAGCTTTCTTT. Its translation is CASSHLDRVETEAFF.

The gene calls are TRBV7-6 and TRBJ2-7; TRBD2 agrees at 7 bases. Germline CDR1 reads SGHVS; CDR2 reads FNYEAQ. With V trimmed by 2 bases and J by 1 base, 8 bases remained unmatched. The CDR3 sequence is 16 residues long. The CDR3 nucleotides are TGTGCCAGCAGCTTAAGGTCTAGCGGAAGTTCCTACGAGCAGTACTTC. Amino acid sequence: CASSLRSSGSSYEQYF.

This clone was observed once. As DNA, the CDR3 is TGCAGCGGTATAACAGGGTGGGGCACTGAAGCTTTCTTT. This sequence encodes CSGITGWGTEAFF. This chain uses TRBV29-1 with TRBJ1-1; D is possibly TRBD1 (6 bases). The CDR3 covers 13 residues. V was clipped by 7 bases and J by 4 bases, with 16 bases between them. Germline values: CDR1 SQVTM, CDR2 ANQGSEA.

This chain uses TRBV29-1 with TRBJ2-2, with D hard to call. CDR3 length: 12 residues. In germline, CDR1 is SQVTM, CDR2 ANQGSEA. Trimming stripped 6 bases from V and 4 bases from J, with 9 bases between. CDR3 loop: CSVMRFTGELFF. Here the CDR3 DNA reads TGCAGCGTGATGCGGTTCACCGGGGAGCTGTTTTTT.

The J gene is TRBJ1-1, the V gene TRBV6-5; 7 bases fit TRBD1. Per germline, CDR1 MNHEY and CDR2 SVGAGI. V gave up 6 bases and J gave up 3 bases; unmatched junction bases: 4. This CDR3 comprises 13 residues. The CDR3 sequence: CASRTGFDTEAFF. The CDR3 DNA is TGTGCCAGCAGGACAGGGTTTGACACTGAAGCTTTCTTT.

The V and J genes are TRBV2 and TRBJ2-7, with 8 positions matching TRBD2. V dropped 6 bases and J dropped 6; count of bases not matched to a gene: 10. The germline V gene has CDR1 SNHLY and CDR2 FYNNEI. The CDR3 contains 14 residues. The CDR3 loop is CASRGPGLESEQYF. For the CDR3, the DNA is TGTGCCAGCAGAGGGCCGGGACTAGAAAGCGAGCAGTACTTC.

The chain uses TRBV28 and TRBJ1-2; TRBD1 aligns across 8 bases. The J segment lost 7 bases and the V segment lost 10 bases, leaving 14 bases of the junction unmatched. This CDR3 comprises 14 residues. In germline, CDR1 is MDHEN, CDR2 SYDVKM. This CDR3 reads CATPPGRGLPGYTF. The CDR3 nucleotides read TGTGCCACCCCCCCGGGCAGGGGGCTTCCTGGCTACACCTTC.

The chain employs TRBV4-2 and TRBJ2-3; TRBD2 agrees at 11 bases. This CDR3 spans 17 amino acids. V lost 1 base and J lost 2; bases outside the gene matches: 5. CDR1 and CDR2 from the germline V gene are LGHNA and YNFKEQ. The CDR3 loop reads CASSQALAGGVTDTQYF. As DNA, the CDR3 is TGTGCCAGCAGCCAAGCGTTAGCGGGGGGGGTCACAGATACGCAGTATTTT.

In DNA form, the CDR3 reads TGTGCCAGCAGCGTCCCGTTCGGGGGGTACGAGCAGTACTTC. It encodes CASSVPFGGYEQYF. The chain carries TRBV7-9 and TRBJ2-7, with 7 bases lining up with TRBD2. V trimming: 5 bases; J trimming: 4 bases; junction bases outside the gene matches: 8. The V gene's germline CDR1 is SEHNR and CDR2 FQNEAQ (reference sequence). The CDR3 sequence is 14 residues long.